This TCR beta chain stems from a study of shared clonotypes between healthy human individuals (dated by TCRdb to 2018 to 2020). Describing the broader study: The cohort included a few men and a couple of women between 18 and 49 years of age. For each donor, CD4 naive and CD4 memory were each given three plates, CD8 naive was given two plates, and CD8 memory was given one plate. To estimate repertoire size and how much clonotype sharing occurs between individuals, the study deeply sequenced the blood TCR repertoires of about 5 healthy adults. To increase sequencing depth and limit assay-specific biases, different laboratories used diverse techniques to prepare libraries and sequence TCR repertoires. Per donor, leukapheresis produced somewhere between about 0.94 and 9 billion PBMCs.

From V the trimming removes 3 bases and from J it removes 4 bases, while the gene matches leave 6 bases of the junction unaccounted for. Looking up the germline V gene yields CDR1 SGHDT and CDR2 YYEEEE. The CDR3, from cysteine to phenylalanine, totals 15 residues. Only the CDR3 part of the read is kept: 45 bases, read in frame from the first base. General conclusions and limits of the study: Sampling was limited to blood, and TCR repertoires in tissue likely differ from TCR repertoires in blood. Higher generation probabilities were observed for clonotypes shared by all four sorted-subset donors than for non-shared clonotypes. Because the study included only a small number of donors, the genetic and exposure-history diversity represented was limited. Pairwise subsampling indicated that sequencing depth was expected to affect the degree of clonotype sharing among donors. When four donors were compared, the shared fraction of clonotypes was about 5% for naive CD4, roughly 3.4% for naive CD8, more than 2% for memory CD4, and around 0.4% for memory CD8. Naive subsets generally had larger estimated clonotype richness than memory subsets did. Incomplete sequencing was indicated by rarefaction of sorted-subset datasets, despite the large sequencing depth.

Using the deep immunoSEQ assay, multiplex PCR amplified TCR CDR3 regions from genomic DNA. Genomic DNA extracted from each cell subset was distributed evenly over all wells of several immunoSEQ 96-well plates, and each plate served as one replicate. For sorted subsets, approximately 200 ng of genomic DNA, equivalent to about 30,000 T cell genomes, went into each replicate PCR. Purified libraries were quantified with a Qubit 3.0 fluorometer, sized on a Bioanalyzer 2100, and re-quantified with the KAPA Library Quantification kit. Every immunoSEQ 96-well plate was sequenced on a dedicated single-read 150-cycle Illumina NextSeq 550 flow cell. As for how the authors treated the data: Because only junctional sequences without quality scores were contained in the immunoSEQ output, filtering matching that applied to full-length reads could not be performed. Sequences were annotated with PyIR, a Python wrapper for IgBLAST v1.9, using IMGT germline references to assign V/J genes and CDR3. Reads were removed for weak V/J assignments (E-value above 1e-6), missing CDR3, stop codons, out-of-frame junctions, or ambiguous translated residues. A V3J clonotype was defined by an identical inferred V gene, J gene, and CDR3 amino acid sequence. Percentage overlap between repertoires was computed as shared unique clonotypes divided by the size of the smaller repertoire. Repertoire richness was assessed with RTK rarefaction, the Chao1 estimator, and Recon v2.1 estimates of unobserved clonotypes. Generation probabilities were computed with OLGA for all TCRbeta clonotypes obtained by the gDNA method from several donors. Held by TCRdb, this immuneACCESS table contains in-frame sequences only and omits some clones. Under half of the omission traces to an unresolved V gene where checked; the cause of the rest is unknown. Clonal size and the V and J genes are those of that table, whereas D and trimming came from the DNA. Across this sample there are over a million clones, with around 95% seen only once. The ten largest clones take up more than 0.9% of the sample.

The donors were healthy, HIV-negative adults with no recently reported acute infections or vaccinations. Every donor was a Caucasian adult living in Nashville, Tennessee, USA. CD4+ T cells were enriched through magnetic negative selection, after which naive cells were positively selected on CD45RA and the remaining negative fraction served as the memory subset. Blood was obtained by leukapheresis, after which PBMCs were separated by Ficoll-Histopaque density gradient centrifugation and cryopreserved in liquid nitrogen vapor phase. Purity and quantity of every magnetically sorted T cell population were checked by analytical flow cytometry. From each sorted fraction, genomic DNA was isolated and quantified by UV absorbance on a Nanodrop 2000c. This clone was found once. Its specific antigen is unknown. Qualities for individual bases were not recorded, and no much larger clone is one base off.

The specimen sequenced was naive CD4+ T cells sorted from blood. Explained via the paper, the cell subset or site label denotes: CD45RA+ positively selected. This clonotype was sampled from a man younger than 40 in good health. The sequence links TRBV5-6 to TRBJ2-5, with 10 central nucleotides matching TRBD1. Here the CDR3 is given as CASSSPGQGSETQYF. The sequence in DNA is TGTGCCAGCAGCTCTCCGGGACAGGGGTCAGAGACCCAGTACTTC.